This TCR beta chain was sequenced in a study of OX40 agonist ivuxolimab in advanced cancers. Study-level background: Ivuxolimab, which targeted the costimulatory receptor OX40 (CD134), was an agonistic, fully human IgG2 monoclonal antibody. Partial responses were achieved by three dose-escalation patients, of whom one had hepatocellular carcinoma and two had cutaneous melanoma. Of the approximately 54 dose-escalation patients, hepatocellular carcinoma was present in about 20, melanoma in around 15, renal cell carcinoma in 9 and head and neck cancer in 9. Peripheral TCRbeta sequencing was intended to test whether TCR sequence diversity was altered and clonal T-cell expansion was caused by ivuxolimab. Intravenous ivuxolimab was administered to patients every 2 weeks at six dose levels: 0.01, 0.1, 0.3, 1.5, 3 and 10 mg/kg. The paper describes the monotherapy dose-escalation part (N ≈ 51 patients) of the phase I trial of ivuxolimab. Patients were allowed to have had prior anti-PD-1, anti-PD-L1 or anti-CTLA-4 therapy, and around 37% of the dose-escalation patients had previously received checkpoint inhibitors. In the dose-escalation cohort, around four fifths of patients were male, and the mean age was roughly 56 years with a range of roughly 20 to 79.

The study at large found these results: Low levels of normalized T-cell clonal expansion were also shown by some nonresponding patients. At doses of 0.1 to 3.0 mg/kg, clonal expansion of both CD4+ and CD8+ blood T cells was observed from baseline to week 6. In the 0.1-3.0 mg/kg groups, partial responders had among the lowest normalized peripheral clonal expansion, particularly in CD8+ T cells. The antigen specificity of the clonally expanded peripheral T cells was not determined. After ivuxolimab, CD8+ T cells had more expanded clones than CD4+ T cells on average.

A word on this clone: Its antigen remains unidentified. Per-base quality was not reported, and no clone a single base away is much larger than it.

Genomic DNA was extracted from sorted cells for sequencing of the TCRbeta CDR3 region. The immunoSEQ Assay was used for sequencing of TCRbeta CDR3 regions. TCRdb provides this immuneACCESS table in a form limited to in-frame rearrangements. Some clones are lacking; in checked studies, under half of them reflect an unresolved V gene, and why the rest are absent is not known. This sample lists about 68,000 clones; 84% were detected once. Around 1.5% of the sample is held by the ten biggest clonotypes. Patients with a history of autoimmune disease or receiving systemic immunosuppression were excluded from the trial. Peripheral blood for TCR sequencing was drawn from every dose cohort at baseline, at cycle 4 day 1 and at cycle 7 day 1. The samples were drawn from a first-in-human, open-label, multicenter phase I dose-escalation trial of ivuxolimab. Adults with locally advanced or metastatic melanoma, renal cell carcinoma, hepatocellular carcinoma or head and neck squamous cell carcinoma were enrolled in the trial. Before TCR sequencing, CD4+ T cells and CD8+ T cells were sorted from peripheral blood as separate populations.

The junction carries 14 bases between V and J, which are trimmed by 7 bases and 2 bases respectively. Based on the germline V gene, the CDR1 and CDR2 sequences are SNHLY and FYNNEI. There are 14 amino acids in the CDR3, from cysteine to phenylalanine inclusive. The retained sequence is limited to the CDR3, 42 bases, with the frame set at the first base. The source of this sequence is an adult with an advanced solid tumor such as melanoma, head and neck, liver or kidney cancer. The sequence joins TRBV2 to TRBJ1-2, with an unclear D gene assignment. This sample comprised CD4+ or CD8+ T cells sorted from blood, obtained in a trial of the OX40 agonist ivuxolimab. At the DNA level, the sequence is TGTGCCAGCAAAGTGTTGGGCGCAAACTATGGCTACACCTTC. It encodes CASKVLGANYGYTF.